These 10 T cell receptor beta chains were all obtained from the same sample, sequenced in a study of T cells in Graves' hyperthyroidism and ophthalmopathy (dated by TCRdb to the late 2010s). Receptors were amplified or captured by multiplex PCR. Sequencing used an Illumina HiSeq 2000. Amplification of TCR beta CDR3 regions was carried out from RNA transcripts. For the first round of RT-PCR on the TCR CDR3, the HTBI primer set was used together with the Qiagen OneStep RT-PCR kit. The public reads were reanalyzed by TCRdb: fastp trimming at Q25, MiXCR alignment, in-frame beta chains only. Each entry is one CDR3 protein sequence, shown with its most common DNA and genes. For this sample the table gives approximately 560,000 distinct CDR3 sequences, of which about half were detected only once. Roughly 8.2% of the sample comes from the top ten. Sequences were obtained from peripheral blood or thyroid tissue (not recorded which). The receptors shown here come from a woman in her late teens or twenties with Graves' hyperthyroidism. Donor details come from another sample of the same person, matched by shared clones.

Many counts were recorded for this clonotype. J is TRBJ2-7 and V is TRBV7-6; D call uncertain. Germline V gene data show CDR1 as SGHVS and CDR2 as FNYEAQ. V lost 0 bases to trimming and J lost 2 bases, with 14 bases between them. CDR3 size: 16 residues. Here the CDR3 reads CASSLASAGPPYEQYF. The DNA for the CDR3 is TGTGCCAGCAGCTTAGCGAGTGCTGGCCCTCCCTACGAGCAGTACTTC.

The chain links TRBV20-1 to TRBJ2-7; D not certain. The germline V and J ends were trimmed by 1 base and 0 bases, with 13 bases remaining between them. Germline V gene data show CDR1 as DFQATT and CDR2 as SNEGSKA (reference sequence). The length of the CDR3 is 15 residues. The CDR3 nucleotides read TGCAGTGCTAGAGTTGGCAGAGCCCACTCCTACGAGCAGTACTTC. This translates into CSARVGRAHSYEQYF.

There are many counts of this clonotype. The V and J genes are TRBV7-9 and TRBJ1-1; D remains unclear. This CDR3 is 15 amino acids long. Trimming removed 0 bases at V and 6 bases at J, with 14 bases between. The germline V gene has CDR1 SEHNR and CDR2 FQNEAQ (reference sequence). CDR3 protein: CASSLAAREGPEAFF. CDR3 DNA sequence: TGTGCCAGCAGCTTAGCCGCGCGCGAGGGTCCTGAAGCTTTCTTT.

This clonotype was picked up a small number of times. At one end, the junction sequence differs from germline, possibly due to a read error. This chain links TRBV10-3 with TRBJ1-5, with D hard to call. Looked up from germline, CDR1 is ENHRY and CDR2 is SYGVKD. The CDR3 has 14 amino acids. The CDR3, as DNA: TGTGCCAGCAGTGTATCGGGTAGAAATCAGCCCCAGCATTTT. Encoded protein: CASSVSGRNQPQHF.

V and J are TRBV7-9 and TRBJ2-7; D is perhaps TRBD2 (5 bases). CDR3 length: 15 amino acids. CDR1 is SEHNR, CDR2 FQNEAQ, per germline (reference sequence). V dropped 5 bases and J dropped 4 bases, with 18 bases sitting between them. CDR3 bases: TGTGCCAGCAGCACCATGGGCTCGGGGAAATACGAGCAGTACTTC. This sequence encodes CASSTMGSGKYEQYF.

This clonotype was observed a few times. The chain combines TRBV7-6 with TRBJ1-5, with TRBD1 identical over 8 bases. The CDR3 consists of 17 residues. CDR1 and CDR2 (germline): SGHVS, FNYEAQ. V was clipped by 5 bases and J by 5 bases; unmatched bases: 14. CDR3 nucleotides: TGTGCCAGCAGCAGGGGGGACGAGCAGGGGGCATATCAGCCCCAGCATTTT. As protein: CASSRGDEQGAYQPQHF.

The chain recombines TRBV7-9 with TRBJ2-5; TRBD2 matches 12 bases. This CDR3 contains 18 residues. Germline-derived CDR1 and CDR2 are SEHNR and FQNEAQ (reference sequence). V lost 5 bases, J lost 4 bases, and 14 bases stayed unmatched. In DNA form, the CDR3 reads TGTGCCAGCAGCCCTCGAATAACTAGCGGGAGGATTCGAGAGACCCAGTACTTC. Amino acids: CASSPRITSGRIRETQYF.

The sample holds many counts of this clonotype. The chain couples TRBV7-9 to TRBJ2-5; 8 nucleotides line up with TRBD2. There are 14 residues in the CDR3. V gave up 3 bases and J gave up 6 bases; unmatched junction bases: 6. Germline CDR1 reads SEHNR; CDR2 reads FQNEAQ (reference sequence). Here the CDR3 reads CASSFGREGKTQYF. The CDR3 DNA reads as TGTGCCAGCAGCTTCGGACGGGAGGGGAAGACCCAGTACTTC.

The rearrangement uses TRBV13 and TRBJ2-3; 9 bases map to TRBD1. The germline V gene has CDR1 PRHDT and CDR2 FYEKMQ (reference sequence). This CDR3 has 15 residues. Germline trimming cut 8 bases from V and 2 bases from J; bases unmatched to any gene: 8. The CDR3 DNA follows: TGTGCCAGCTGCCTGGGGACAGGGTCCACAGATACGCAGTATTTT. Protein sequence: CASCLGTGSTDTQYF.

This clonotype occurred many times. The V call is TRBV6-1, the J call TRBJ2-1; D uncertain. V was shortened by 5 bases and J by 7 bases, with 21 bases between the two germline ends. Germline V gene lookup returns CDR1 MNHNS and CDR2 SASEGT. This CDR3 has 16 residues. This CDR3 reads CASSTSRPVATNEQFF. The CDR3 nucleotides are TGTGCCAGCAGTACGTCCCGGCCAGTTGCTACAAATGAGCAGTTCTTC.